This TCR beta chain stems from a study of cytomegalovirus exposure and HLA in healthy donors. Study in general: HLA-typed donors were the source of around 87 million unique TCRs, which an early data release held.

This clone showed up just once. The CDR3 is 14 residues long. V lost 0 bases, J lost 5 bases, and 8 bases lay in between. Germline CDR1 is ENHRY and CDR2 is SYGVKD. PCR primers comprised 60 Vbeta and 13 Jbeta primers. Assay: immunoSEQ multiplex PCR; the TCRdb copy retains only in-frame clones and omits some. The sample lists roughly 89,000 clones; roughly 80% were seen once. The sample comprised PBMCs. This clonotype originated in a man aged 25-45 years in good health and CMV-seropositive. V is TRBV10-3 and J is TRBJ2-1, with a weak D call TRBD2 (5 bases). The CDR3 DNA reads as TGTGCCATCAGTGAGTCGAGGGCAGACAATGAGCAGTTCTTC. Its protein is CAISESRADNEQFF.